This T cell receptor (beta chain) comes out of a study of blood T cell repertoires in COVID-19 (dated by TCRdb to 2018 to 2020). Regarding the research as a whole: The collaborator samples originated in the United States, Italy and Spain and spanned the acute and convalescent phases of COVID-19. Samples were obtained from the ongoing ImmuneRACE study (first 160 participants) and from about 1,300 subjects provided by 6 global collaborators. The material from the prospective study consisted of cDNA or gDNA derived from T cells, B-cell-depleted T cells, or PBMCs. A de-identified subject ID, COVID-19 status, age in years and sex were almost always included in the sample metadata. The dataset comprised deeply sampled blood TCRbeta repertoires from subjects exposed to, actively infected with, or recovered from COVID-19. The repertoires were released in a freely available public database intended as a resource for research on the immune response to SARS-CoV-2. Where available, HLA class I and class II types were obtained from metadata supplied by the sample provider rather than from assay-based typing.

TCRbeta CDR3 regions were amplified from genomic DNA using the immunoSEQ Assay, a bias-controlled multiplex PCR. The source study handled its data this way. The number of nucleated cells in each sample was estimated from the amplification of reference gene primers within the assay. To quantify the absolute abundance of each unique TCRbeta CDR3 rearrangement, sequence reads were collapsed and filtered. For each sample, productive Simpson clonality was calculated as the square root of Simpson's diversity index across productive rearrangements. The table comes from immuneACCESS by way of TCRdb, which keeps in-frame sequences with V and J called. Part of the clones is missing from these tables; in studies checked, under half for an unresolved V gene and the rest for unknown reasons. That table furnishes V, J and clone size, whereas the DNA furnished D and trimming. Present in this sample are 110,000 or so clones, around nine tenths of which were seen just once. The top ten clones comprise 8% to 9% of the sample.

V and J are trimmed by 0 bases and 5 bases, and the gene matches miss 8 bases of the junction. Spanning cysteine to phenylalanine, the CDR3 consists of 17 amino acids. CDR3 DNA is the only sequence kept; it has 51 bases, read in frame from the first base. CDR1 and CDR2, looked up from the germline V gene, are MNHEY and SVGEGT. Results and caveats for the whole study, not just this receptor: The amount of clinical and demographic metadata varied by source and participant and was provided uncurated.

Another Seattle source contributed samples from volunteer blood donors who had recovered from COVID-19. The collaborating institutions used their own protocols to collect whole blood in K2EDTA tubes. For TCRbeta analysis, collaborators shipped samples in one of three forms: frozen whole blood, isolated PBMCs, or DNA extracted from either of those sample types. With regard to this clone: Its antigen is unknown. No base qualities exist here, and no much larger clone lies one base off it.

The V and J genes are TRBV6-2 or TRBV6-3 and TRBJ2-2; TRBD1 matches 8 bases in the middle. Sequenced: peripheral blood. The receptor's source is a woman in her seventies who had recovered from COVID-19. CDR3 sequence: CASSYSITGGDTGELFF. The nucleotides read TGTGCCAGCAGTTACTCGATAACAGGGGGAGATACCGGGGAGCTGTTTTTT.